This entry lists 20 T cell receptor beta chains sequenced from one sample in a study of beta chain features in type 1 diabetes (dated by TCRdb to the late 2010s). General study outcomes and caveats: In all four CD4+ subsets, TCRB CDR3 length was moderately but significantly shorter in type 1 diabetes patients.

The library was obtained by the immunoSEQ multiplex PCR assay. The High Capacity cDNA Reverse Transcription Kit was used to reverse transcribe all of the isolated RNA, meaning that expressed TCRB transcripts were what got sequenced. Imported from immuneACCESS, the table was reduced by TCRdb to in-frame sequences with V and J called. These copies leave out some clones; in studies compared against another copy, an unresolved V gene accounts for under half, and the cause of the remainder is not known. This sample comprises approximately 170,000 clones, roughly 8% of them detected only once. The ten largest clones represent approximately 0.85% of the sample. Their antigen targets remain unknown. The sample was central memory CD4+ T cells from blood. The receptor source for this set is a woman aged 40-49 years with type 1 diabetes.

The J gene is TRBJ1-1, the V gene TRBV9; TRBD1 aligns across 7 bases. J was trimmed by 1 base and V by 5 bases; bases with no gene match: 2. Germline CDR1 SGDLS, CDR2 YYNGEE. This CDR3 is built from 13 residues. CDR3 nucleotide sequence: TGTGCCAGCAGTGGACAGGCGAACACTGAAGCTTTCTTT. Protein sequence: CASSGQANTEAFF.

In its sample, this clone was seen a few times. This chain links TRBV4-3 with TRBJ1-1; D gene ambiguous. The CDR3 is 14 residues long. V was cut by 0 bases and J by 1 base, with 6 bases left in between. From germline, CDR1 is LGHNA and CDR2 YSLEER. This CDR3 reads CASSQDNGNTEAFF. The CDR3 nucleotides are TGCGCCAGCAGCCAAGATAACGGGAACACTGAAGCTTTCTTT.

In this sample, this clone turned up a few times. The chain uses TRBV30 and TRBJ2-1; 10 bases map to TRBD1. Germline CDR1 GTSNPN, CDR2 SVGIG (reference sequence). CDR3 length: 12 amino acids. Germline trimming cut 5 bases from V and 9 bases from J; bases unmatched to any gene: 4. CDR3 nucleotides: TGTGCCTGGGGGACAGGGGCGGGTGAGCAGTTCTTC. Its translation: CAWGTGAGEQFF.

This clone appeared a few times. This CDR3 is CASSLSLNTEAFF. The CDR3 DNA follows: TGTGCCAGCAGCTTGAGTCTGAACACTGAAGCTTTCTTT. The chain couples TRBV7-3 to TRBJ1-1, with D unresolved. This CDR3 region has 13 residues. Germline CDR1 reads SGHTA; CDR2 reads FQGTGA. V was trimmed by 3 bases and J by 0 bases, leaving 5 bases between them.

Only a few counts were recorded for this clone. The chain carries TRBV6-6 and TRBJ1-4, with D hard to call. The germline gives CDR1 MNHNY, CDR2 SVGAGI (reference sequence). V lost 2 bases and J 6 bases, leaving 10 bases between the germline ends. The CDR3 is 14 residues long. CDR3 region: CASSYRWRDEKLFF. The CDR3 bases are TGTGCCAGCAGTTACAGGTGGCGGGATGAAAAACTGTTTTTT.

This clone was counted only a few times. The rearrangement links TRBV18 to TRBJ2-1; possible D gene TRBD2, 7 bases. V lost 2 bases and J 5 bases, leaving 13 bases between the germline ends. This CDR3 region has 15 residues. The germline gives CDR1 KGHSH, CDR2 LQKENI. CDR3 loop: CASSPKKGGHNEQFF. Written as DNA, the CDR3 is TGTGCCAGCTCACCAAAGAAGGGGGGGCACAATGAGCAGTTCTTC.

J is TRBJ2-4 and V is TRBV7-2; D remains unclear. V was pared by 5 bases and J by 8 bases, with 10 bases between. Per the germline V gene, CDR1 is SGHTA and CDR2 is FQGNSA. The CDR3 covers 12 residues. The CDR3 region is CASSPVRDIQYF. In DNA form, the CDR3 reads TGTGCCAGCAGCCCCGTGAGAGACATTCAGTACTTC.

This chain links TRBV19 with TRBJ2-4; perhaps TRBD2 as D (6 bases). The germline V gene encodes CDR1 LNHDA and CDR2 SQIVND (reference sequence). The CDR3 runs to 17 residues. V was shortened by 0 bases and J by 3 bases, with 15 bases between the two germline ends. The CDR3 DNA follows: TGTGCCAGTAGTATAGAGGGTCCGTGGGGGGTCAAAAACATTCAGTACTTC. It codes for CASSIEGPWGVKNIQYF.

The V and J genes are TRBV5-1 and TRBJ1-2, with a tentative D call TRBD1 (5 bases). Trimming cost V 4 bases and J 7 bases, with 20 bases left between them. The CDR3 extends over 15 amino acids. Looked up from germline, CDR1 is SGHRS and CDR2 is YFSETQ. CDR3 sequence: CASSPAGELTIGYTF. The DNA for the CDR3 is TGCGCCAGCAGCCCGGCGGGGGAGTTAACTATTGGCTACACCTTC.

V gene TRBV18 combines with J gene TRBJ2-7; no reliable D call. The CDR3 length is 15 residues. Trimming stripped 2 bases from V and 1 base from J, with 12 bases between. Germline V lookup: CDR1 KGHSH, CDR2 LQKENI. CDR3 in DNA: TGTGCCAGCTCACCATCACGGCAGGCGTCCTACGAGCAGTACTTC. Translating it yields CASSPSRQASYEQYF. Full variable domain (remainder filled in from reference TRBV18 and TRBJ2-7): NAGVMQNPRHLVRRRGQEARLRCSPMKGHSHVYWYRQLPEEGLKFMVYLQKENIIDESGMPKERFSAEFPKEGPSILRIQQVVRGDSAAYFCASSPSRQASYEQYFGPGTRLTVT.

The genes are TRBV28 and TRBJ2-7; 7 nucleotides line up with TRBD2. This CDR3 is built from 16 residues. The germline gives CDR1 MDHEN, CDR2 SYDVKM. Germline trimming cut 1 base from V and 2 bases from J; bases unmatched to any gene: 8. CDR3 coding DNA: TGTGCCAGCAGTTTATTGAGCGGGACTAATCCCTACGAGCAGTACTTC. The encoded protein is CASSLLSGTNPYEQYF.

Written as DNA, the CDR3 is TGTGCCAGCAGCGTAGGCGGACAGGGAGAGACCCAGTACTTC. This sequence encodes CASSVGGQGETQYF. This rearrangement joins TRBV9 to TRBJ2-5, with 8 positions matching TRBD1. With V trimmed by 0 bases and J by 4 bases, 2 bases remained unmatched. The CDR3 contains 14 residues. Germline V gives CDR1 SGDLS, CDR2 YYNGEE.

The chain recombines TRBV5-1 with TRBJ2-1; 7 positions match TRBD2. CDR1 SGHRS and CDR2 YFSETQ come from the germline V gene. This CDR3 spans 16 amino acids. V shed 7 bases and J 1 base; nucleotides not matched to a gene: 11. The CDR3 coding sequence is TGCGCCAGCGGAAAAGGGACTACAAGTTCCTACAATGAGCAGTTCTTC. This sequence encodes CASGKGTTSSYNEQFF.

This clone was detected ten times or more. This chain connects TRBV12-5 to TRBJ2-1, with 10 bases identical to TRBD1. The germline V gene encodes CDR1 LGHNT and CDR2 FRNRAP. This CDR3 region has 14 residues. With 5 bases clipped from V and 9 bases from J, the junction kept 7 bases outside the gene matches. CDR3: CASGPGTGDVEQFF. The CDR3 nucleotides read TGTGCTAGTGGTCCCGGGACAGGGGATGTTGAGCAGTTCTTC.

V and J are TRBV30 and TRBJ1-1; D remains ambiguous. CDR1 GTSNPN and CDR2 SVGIG come from the germline V gene (reference sequence). The CDR3 covers 16 residues. Trimming pared 0 bases from V and 0 bases from J, leaving 14 bases between. CDR3 in DNA: TGTGCCTGGAGTGTACCGGCAGGTATCATGAACACTGAAGCTTTCTTT. Its translation is CAWSVPAGIMNTEAFF.

This clone was seen only a few times. The V and J genes are TRBV4-2 and TRBJ2-7; D is perhaps TRBD1 (6 bases). In germline, CDR1 is LGHNA, CDR2 YNFKEQ. The CDR3 runs to 14 residues. V was clipped by 1 base and J by 7 bases, with 14 bases between them. CDR3 DNA sequence: TGTGCCAGCAGCCAAGGGGGTAGGGGGTGGGAGCAGTACTTC. Its protein is CASSQGGRGWEQYF.

This clone was detected only a few times. The chain has TRBV5-1 and TRBJ1-2; the match to TRBD1 covers 7 bases. V shed 4 bases, J shed 4 bases, and the junction held 10 bases outside the gene matches. Germline values: CDR1 SGHRS, CDR2 YFSETQ. The CDR3 loop spans 15 amino acids. CDR3 loop: CASSPDRTTPYGYTF. CDR3 DNA sequence: TGCGCCAGCAGCCCGGACAGGACGACCCCCTATGGCTACACCTTC.

This clone was counted between two and nine times. Other DNA sequences from this sample encode an identical CDR3 as well. The chain employs TRBV15 and TRBJ2-1, with a possible D match to TRBD1 (6 bases). The CDR3 totals 13 residues. Deletions cut 0 bases from V and 10 bases from J, with 10 bases between. Germline V CDR1 and CDR2: LNHNV, YYDKDF (reference sequence). The CDR3, as DNA: TGTGCCACCAGCAGAGAGGGGGCTCGGGAGCAGTTCTTC. Its translation: CATSREGAREQFF.

This chain links TRBV7-2 with TRBJ2-4, with a tentative D call TRBD2 (8 bases). Germline CDR1 is SGHTA and CDR2 is FQGNSA. V lost 5 bases and J lost 8, with 16 bases in between. The CDR3 extends over 14 amino acids. CDR3 nucleotide sequence: TGTGCCAGCAGCCCGACAGGGACTAGAGACATTCAGTACTTC. It encodes CASSPTGTRDIQYF.

This clone was seen repeatedly, ten times or more. V gene TRBV29-1 combines with J gene TRBJ2-5; TRBD1 matches 10 bases. Germline-derived CDR1 and CDR2 are SQVTM and ANQGSEA. V shed 4 bases, J shed 9 bases, and the junction held 5 bases outside the gene matches. The CDR3 spans 12 residues. CDR3 loop: CSVGWDRGPQYF. CDR3 coding DNA: TGCAGCGTTGGATGGGACAGGGGACCCCAGTACTTC. Supplemented by reference TRBV29-1 and TRBJ2-5, the full variable domain reads SAVISQKPSRDICQRGTSLTIQCQVDSQVTMMFWYRQQPGQSLTLIATANQGSEATYESGFVIDKFPISRPNLTFSTLTVSNMSPEDSSIYLCSVGWDRGPQYFGPGTRLLVL.